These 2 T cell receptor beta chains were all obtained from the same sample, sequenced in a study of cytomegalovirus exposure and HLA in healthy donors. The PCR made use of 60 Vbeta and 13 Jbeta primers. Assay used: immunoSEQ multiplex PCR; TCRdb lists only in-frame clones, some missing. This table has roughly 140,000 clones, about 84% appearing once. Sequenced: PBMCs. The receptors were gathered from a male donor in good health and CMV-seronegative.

The CDR3 sequence is CASSVTGTGAQTQYF. CDR3 bases: TGTGCCAGCAGCGTAACCGGGACAGGGGCTCAGACCCAGTACTTC. This sequence joins TRBV6-6 and TRBJ2-5, with 10 positions matching TRBD1. The CDR3 runs to 15 residues. Germline V lookup: CDR1 MNHNY, CDR2 SVGAGI (reference sequence). Trimming took 6 bases from V and 6 from J; bases not matched to a gene: 10.

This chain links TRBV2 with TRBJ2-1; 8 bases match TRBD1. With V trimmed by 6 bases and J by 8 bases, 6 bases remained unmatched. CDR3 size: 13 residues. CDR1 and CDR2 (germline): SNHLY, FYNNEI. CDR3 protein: CASRQGAPDEQFF. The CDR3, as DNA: TGTGCCAGCAGGCAGGGGGCGCCGGATGAGCAGTTCTTC.